The 26 T cell receptor beta chains below come from one sample, sequenced in a study of beta chain features in type 1 diabetes. Overall study findings and caveats: Researchers report that Type 1 diabetes patients had moderately but significantly shorter TCRB CDR3s across all four CD4+ subsets.

The antigens for these receptors are not known. The whole isolated RNA underwent reverse transcription, so sequencing captured expressed TCRB transcripts. Using immunoSEQ multiplex PCR, the repertoire was profiled, and TCRdb retains in-frame clones only, with some absent. The data contain around 710,000 clones, around 12% of them seen just once; the ten biggest clones take up approximately 0.11%. Material: naive CD4+ T cells from blood. The receptor source for this set is a man aged 30-40 years with type 1 diabetes.

The gene calls are TRBV30 and TRBJ1-6, with 9 bases fitting TRBD1. This CDR3 region has 16 residues. Trimming cost V 4 bases and J 5 bases; bases outside gene matches: 9. Per the germline V gene, CDR1 is GTSNPN and CDR2 is SVGIG (reference sequence). The CDR3 loop is CAWIPQGAHDNSPLHF. The CDR3 DNA follows: TGTGCCTGGATTCCACAGGGGGCGCACGATAATTCACCCCTCCACTTT.

This chain joins TRBV4-3 and TRBJ2-3; maybe TRBD2 (6 bases). V lost 2 bases and J lost 3, with 18 bases in between. Germline CDR1 reads LGHNA; CDR2 reads YSLEER. The CDR3 runs 17 residues. The CDR3 loop reads CASSQQKVADSTDTQYF. The CDR3, as DNA: TGCGCCAGCAGCCAACAAAAAGTAGCGGATAGTACAGATACGCAGTATTTT.

Only a few counts were recorded for this clone. The CDR3 region is CASSFLARGANTGELFF. In DNA form, the CDR3 reads TGTGCCAGCAGCTTTCTAGCCCGGGGAGCGAACACCGGGGAGCTGTTTTTT. The genes are TRBV5-6 and TRBJ2-2, with D maybe TRBD2 (5 bases). The CDR3 is made up of 17 amino acids. The V end lost 2 bases, the J end lost 0 bases, and 14 bases lay between the germline ends. In germline, CDR1 is SGHDT, CDR2 YYEEEE.

The chain combines TRBV11-1 with TRBJ1-1; D gene ambiguous. Trimming removed 5 bases at V and 3 bases at J, with 10 bases between. The CDR3 covers 13 residues. From germline, CDR1 is SGHAT and CDR2 FQDESV (reference sequence). The CDR3 here is CASSHRRDTEAFF. The CDR3 DNA reads TGTGCCAGCAGCCACAGACGGGACACTGAAGCTTTCTTT.

This clone was counted a few times. V usage is TRBV7-3 and J usage is TRBJ2-3; 13 nucleotides match TRBD2. This CDR3 has 17 residues. The V gene end was trimmed by 4 bases and the J gene end by 1 base; junction bases not matched to a gene: 5. Germline V gives CDR1 SGHTA, CDR2 FQGTGA. CDR3 region: CASSSRTSGGRTDTQYF. The CDR3 nucleotides read TGTGCCAGCAGCTCTCGGACTAGCGGGGGTCGCACAGATACGCAGTATTTT.

On this clone itself: Other DNA sequences in the same sample also yield this CDR3. The chain joins TRBV29-1 to TRBJ2-1; D is uncertain. The CDR3 totals 12 residues. The V end lost 1 base, the J end lost 3 bases, and 4 bases lay between the germline ends. The germline V gene encodes CDR1 SQVTM and CDR2 ANQGSEA. CDR3 coding DNA: TGCAGCGTTGAAGGCAGCTACAATGAGCAGTTCTTC. Its translation: CSVEGSYNEQFF.

This clone occurred a few times. CDR3 DNA: TGTGCCAGCTCACCATCCCCGGTCCCAGATACGCAGTATTTT. The encoded protein is CASSPSPVPDTQYF. This chain connects TRBV18 to TRBJ2-3, with D hard to call. CDR3 length equals 14 residues. Germline V lookup: CDR1 KGHSH, CDR2 LQKENI. V was shortened by 2 bases and J by 4 bases, with 10 bases between the two germline ends.

This clone was recorded a few times. The CDR3 reads CASSLRGVNQPQHF. CDR3 in DNA: TGTGCCAGCAGCCTCAGGGGGGTCAATCAGCCCCAGCATTTT. The V gene is TRBV7-9, the J gene TRBJ1-5, with 7 bases matching TRBD1. The V gene's germline CDR1 is SEHNR and CDR2 FQNEAQ (reference sequence). Losses at the gene ends were 5 bases for V and 3 bases for J; bases not matched to a gene: 4. The CDR3 is 14 amino acids.

This clone has only a few counts. The chain uses TRBV30 and TRBJ2-3, with 9 bases matching TRBD1. With V trimmed by 0 bases and J by 4 bases, 5 bases remained unmatched. This CDR3 is built from 15 residues. The germline V gene has CDR1 GTSNPN and CDR2 SVGIG (reference sequence). Here the CDR3 reads CAWSVQDRGSDTQYF. The CDR3 coding sequence is TGTGCCTGGAGTGTACAGGACAGGGGCTCAGATACGCAGTATTTT.

The chain joins TRBV7-2 to TRBJ1-5, with D possibly matching TRBD1 (6 bases). This CDR3 region has 16 residues. V lost 5 bases and J 0 bases, leaving 14 bases between the germline ends. Germline values: CDR1 SGHTA, CDR2 FQGNSA. The CDR3 protein is CASSLGTIYSNQPQHF. The CDR3 coding sequence is TGTGCCAGCAGCCTAGGGACAATCTATAGCAATCAGCCCCAGCATTTT.

There are a few counts of this clone. V usage is TRBV2 and J usage is TRBJ1-5, with TRBD1 identical over 7 bases. This CDR3 is 14 amino acids long. Germline trimming cut 4 bases from V and 7 bases from J; bases unmatched to any gene: 7. CDR1 is SNHLY and CDR2 is FYNNEI in the germline V gene. This CDR3 is CASSVQGSGQPQHF. The CDR3 DNA sequence: TGTGCCAGCAGTGTACAGGGGTCAGGGCAGCCCCAGCATTTT.

The chain combines TRBV4-3 with TRBJ2-1; 10 bases match TRBD2. With 4 bases clipped from V and 3 bases from J, the junction kept 3 bases outside the gene matches. The CDR3 spans 15 residues. Germline lookup yields CDR1 LGHNA and CDR2 YSLEER. The CDR3, as DNA: TGCGCCAGCAGCCGTAGCGGGGGGTACTACAATGAGCAGTTCTTC. Translated, it gives CASSRSGGYYNEQFF.

This clone occurred a few times. The chain joins TRBV2 to TRBJ2-7; TRBD2 is a possible D gene (5 bases). Germline V gene sequence: CDR1 SNHLY, CDR2 FYNNEI. The CDR3 sequence is 14 residues long. With 7 bases removed from V and 4 bases from J, the gap between germline ends came to 17 bases. The CDR3: CASTRTLPSYEQYF. CDR3 sequence (DNA): TGTGCCAGCACCAGGACTCTCCCATCGTACGAGCAGTACTTC.

This clone was counted between two and nine times. J is TRBJ2-3 and V is TRBV15; D uncertain. The germline V gene has CDR1 LNHNV and CDR2 YYDKDF (reference sequence). V lost 3 bases and J 9 bases, leaving 10 bases between the germline ends. This CDR3 contains 12 residues. The chain's CDR3 is CATSSSRATQYF. CDR3 DNA sequence: TGTGCCACCAGCAGTAGCCGGGCCACGCAGTATTTT. Full variable domain (outside the CDR3, taken from reference TRBV15 and TRBJ2-3): DAMVIQNPRYQVTQFGKPVTLSCSQTLNHNVMYWYQQKSSQAPKLLFHYYDKDFNNEADTPDNFQSRRPNTSFCFLDIRSPGLGDTAMYLCATSSSRATQYFGPGTRLTVL.

The chain combines TRBV23-1 with TRBJ2-7, with 8 bases aligning to TRBD1. TRBV23-1 is an ORF for which the function is uncertain. This CDR3 is 14 amino acids long. J was trimmed by 6 bases and V by 4 bases; bases with no gene match: 8. In DNA, the CDR3 is TGCGCCAGCAGTCCTAACAGACAGGGGTCCGAGCAGTACTTC. This sequence encodes CASSPNRQGSEQYF.

In its sample, this clone was seen a few times. The gene calls are TRBV9 and TRBJ2-3; possibly TRBD1 for D (5 bases). CDR3 length: 14 residues. Germline V gene lookup returns CDR1 SGDLS and CDR2 YYNGEE. V was shortened by 4 bases and J by 4 bases, with 13 bases between the two germline ends. In DNA, the CDR3 is TGTGCCAGCAGCCCCCTAGTAGGGGCAGATACGCAGTATTTT. Translated, it gives CASSPLVGADTQYF.

This clone was detected only a few times. The chain employs TRBV30 and TRBJ1-5; D uncertain. V dropped 0 bases and J dropped 7 bases, with 13 bases sitting between them. Germline CDR1 and CDR2: GTSNPN and SVGIG (reference sequence). There are 14 residues in the CDR3. CDR3 sequence: CAWSVSMGNQPQHF. The CDR3 DNA is TGTGCCTGGAGTGTGTCAATGGGGAACCAGCCCCAGCATTTT. Variable domain in full (rest from reference TRBV30 and TRBJ1-5): SQTIHQWPATLVQPVGSPLSLECTVEGTSNPNLYWYRQAAGRGLQLLFYSVGIGQISSEVPQNLSASRPQDRQFILSSKKLLLSDSGFYLCAWSVSMGNQPQHFGDGTRLSIL.

V usage is TRBV7-2 and J usage is TRBJ1-2; no clear D. V dropped 2 bases and J dropped 3 bases, with 4 bases sitting between them. The CDR3 totals 12 residues. Germline CDR1 is SGHTA and CDR2 is FQGNSA. The chain's CDR3 is CASSLNYYGYTF. In DNA, the CDR3 is TGTGCCAGCAGCTTAAACTACTATGGCTACACCTTC.

This rearrangement joins TRBV4-2 to TRBJ2-5; possibly TRBD2 for D (6 bases). The CDR3 runs to 15 residues. With 0 bases removed from V and 5 bases from J, the gap between germline ends came to 13 bases. In germline, CDR1 is LGHNA, CDR2 YNFKEQ. The CDR3, as DNA: TGTGCCAGCAGCCAAGACGGCAGGGACTTCGAGACCCAGTACTTC. Amino acids: CASSQDGRDFETQYF.

This sequence joins TRBV2 and TRBJ1-1; unclear D gene. The CDR3 contains 11 residues. The germline V gene has CDR1 SNHLY and CDR2 FYNNEI. Trimming shortened V by 7 bases and J by 5 bases, and 8 bases separated the two germline ends. CDR3 amino acids: CASTWATEAFF. The CDR3 coding sequence is TGTGCCAGCACTTGGGCTACTGAAGCTTTCTTT. The full variable domain, with the rest looked up from reference TRBV2 and TRBJ1-1, is EPEVTQTPSHQVTQMGQEVILRCVPISNHLYFYWYRQILGQKVEFLVSFYNNEISEKSEIFDDQFSVERPDGSNFTLKIRSTKLEDSAMYFCASTWATEAFFGQGTRLTVV.

V is TRBV19 and J is TRBJ2-1; a possible D gene is TRBD1 (5 bases). The length of the CDR3 is 16 residues. V was cut by 6 bases and J by 11 bases, with 26 bases left in between. Germline-derived CDR1 and CDR2 are LNHDA and SQIVND (reference sequence). CDR3 nucleotides: TGTGCCAGTAGGACAGATAGGGTGACCGGGCTGGGCAAGCAGTTCTTC. Amino acid sequence: CASRTDRVTGLGKQFF.

Only a few counts were recorded for this clone. This chain uses TRBV9 with TRBJ1-4; D is ambiguous. V was pared by 4 bases and J by 0 bases, with 13 bases between. Germline assignment: CDR1 SGDLS and CDR2 YYNGEE. The CDR3 covers 16 residues. The CDR3 coding sequence is TGTGCCAGCAGCCCCACGACGGTAACAACTAATGAAAAACTGTTTTTT. It codes for CASSPTTVTTNEKLFF.

The CDR3 reads CASSFVGGTTGELFF. Written as DNA, the CDR3 is TGTGCCAGCAGCTTTGTTGGCGGCACCACCGGGGAGCTGTTTTTT. The chain joins TRBV7-2 to TRBJ2-2; D is unresolved. There are 15 residues in the CDR3. Trimming shortened V by 3 bases and J by 4 bases, and 12 bases separated the two germline ends. Germline V gives CDR1 SGHTA, CDR2 FQGNSA.

In its sample, this clone was seen a few times. The chain employs TRBV7-2 and TRBJ1-1; no reliable D call. Germline V gene sequence: CDR1 SGHTA, CDR2 FQGNSA. The length of the CDR3 is 14 residues. The V end was cut by 6 bases, the J end by 3 bases, with 14 bases between. CDR3 DNA: TGTGCCAGCAGACCTGGTGACGTGGACACTGAAGCTTTCTTT. This gives the protein CASRPGDVDTEAFF. Full variable domain (outside the CDR3, taken from reference TRBV7-2 and TRBJ1-1): GAGVSQSPSNKVTEKGKDVELRCDPISGHTALYWYRQSLGQGLEFLIYFQGNSAPDKSGLPSDRFSAERTGGSVSTLTIQRTQQEDSAVYLCASRPGDVDTEAFFGQGTRLTVV.

This clone has more than one count but fewer than ten. This chain links TRBV4-2 with TRBJ1-2; TRBD1 might be the D (5 bases). V was shortened by 3 bases and J by 4 bases, with 15 bases between the two germline ends. The length of the CDR3 is 15 residues. CDR1 LGHNA and CDR2 YNFKEQ come from the germline V gene. The CDR3 region is CASSQATGTAYGYTF. The CDR3 DNA sequence: TGTGCCAGCAGCCAGGCAACCGGGACTGCCTATGGCTACACCTTC.

The sample holds a few counts of this clone. The chain joins TRBV29-1 to TRBJ2-5, with TRBD1 matching over 10 bases. The J call may not be correct, given that the DNA end is closer to TRBJ2-7. This CDR3 has 13 residues. In germline, CDR1 is SQVTM, CDR2 ANQGSEA. DNA for the CDR3: TGCAGCGCGACAGGGGGCCCCTCTCTCGAGCAGTACTTC. Encoded protein: CSATGGPSLEQYF.